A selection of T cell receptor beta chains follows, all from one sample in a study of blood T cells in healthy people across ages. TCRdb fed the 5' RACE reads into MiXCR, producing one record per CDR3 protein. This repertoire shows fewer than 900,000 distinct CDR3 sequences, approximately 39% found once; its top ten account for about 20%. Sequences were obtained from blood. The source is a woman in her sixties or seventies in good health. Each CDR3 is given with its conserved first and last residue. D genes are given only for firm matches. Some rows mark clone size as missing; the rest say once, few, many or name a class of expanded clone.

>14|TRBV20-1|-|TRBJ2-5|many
CSATRQARGETQYF
TGCAGTGCTACCCGACAGGCTAGGGGAGAGACCCAGTACTTC
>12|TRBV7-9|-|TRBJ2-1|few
CASRTGRNEQFF
TGTGCCAGCAGGACAGGGAGGAATGAGCAGTTCTTC
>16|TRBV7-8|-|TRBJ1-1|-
CASSLRVGRANTEAFF
TGTGCCAGCAGCTTAAGGGTTGGCAGGGCGAACACTGAAGCTTTCTTT
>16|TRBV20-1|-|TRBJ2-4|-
CSASPTGTLAKNIQYF
TGCAGTGCTAGTCCCACAGGGACACTAGCCAAAAACATTCAGTACTTC
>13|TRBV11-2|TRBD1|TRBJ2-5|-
CASSVGQVQTQYF
TGTGCCAGCAGCGTAGGACAGGTGCAGACCCAGTACTTC
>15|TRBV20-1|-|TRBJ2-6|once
CSAHRGGSGANVLTF
TGCAGTGCTCACAGGGGGGGCTCTGGGGCCAACGTCCTGACTTTC
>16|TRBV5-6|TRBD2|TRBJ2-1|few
CASSPPSGSVYNEQFF
TGTGCCAGCAGCCCCCCTAGCGGGAGTGTCTACAATGAGCAGTTCTTC
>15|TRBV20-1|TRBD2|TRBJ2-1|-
CSAKLLAGGYNEQFF
TGCAGTGCTAAGCTACTAGCGGGGGGCTACAATGAGCAGTTCTTC
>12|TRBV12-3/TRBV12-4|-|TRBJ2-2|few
CASSIVEGELFF
TGTGCCAGCAGCATCGTAGAAGGGGAGCTGTTTTTT
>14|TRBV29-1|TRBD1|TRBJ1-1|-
CSVADRGRNTEAFF
TGCAGCGTTGCGGACAGGGGGCGGAACACTGAAGCTTTCTTT
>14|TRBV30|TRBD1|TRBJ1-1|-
CAWRAGGLNTEAFF
TGTGCCTGGCGGGCAGGGGGCCTGAACACTGAAGCTTTCTTT
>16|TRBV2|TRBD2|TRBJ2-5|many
CASSAQLAGVEETQYF
TGTGCCAGCAGTGCCCAACTAGCGGGAGTGGAGGAGACCCAGTACTTC
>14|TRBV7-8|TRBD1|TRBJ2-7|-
CANSLSDRDYEQYF
TGTGCCAACAGCCTCTCGGACAGGGACTACGAGCAGTACTTC
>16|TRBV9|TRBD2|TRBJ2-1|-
CASSVRGGREGAEQFF
TGTGCCAGCAGCGTTAGGGGAGGGCGGGAGGGGGCTGAGCAGTTCTTC
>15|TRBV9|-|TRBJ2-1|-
CASSVGLEIYNEQFF
TGTGCCAGCAGCGTAGGGCTAGAGATCTACAATGAGCAGTTCTTC
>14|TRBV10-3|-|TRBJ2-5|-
CAISDQIRQETQYF
TGTGCCATCAGTGACCAGATAAGACAAGAGACCCAGTACTTC
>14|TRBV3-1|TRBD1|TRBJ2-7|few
CASSPGQGAAEQYF
TGTGCCAGCAGCCCGGGACAGGGGGCAGCCGAGCAGTACTTC
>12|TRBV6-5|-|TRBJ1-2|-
CASKRLNYGYTF
TGTGCCAGCAAGAGACTTAACTATGGCTACACCTTC
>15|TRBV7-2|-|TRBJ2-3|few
CASSPNRLSTDTQYF
TGTGCCAGCAGCCCGAACCGACTGAGCACAGATACGCAGTATTTT
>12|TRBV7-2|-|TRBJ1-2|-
CASSLEEGGYTF
TGTGCCAGCAGCTTAGAGGAGGGAGGCTACACCTTC
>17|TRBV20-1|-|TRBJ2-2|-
CSASIGWQGSVGGELFF
TGCAGTGCGAGTATCGGGTGGCAGGGTTCTGTCGGCGGGGAGCTGTTTTTT
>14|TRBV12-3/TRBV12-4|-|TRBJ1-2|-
CASSPAGGVGGYTF
TGTGCCAGCAGTCCGGCTGGGGGCGTCGGTGGCTACACCTTC
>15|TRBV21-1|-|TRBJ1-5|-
CASRSDRGSNQPQHF
TGTGCCAGCAGGTCAGACAGGGGGAGTAATCAGCCCCAGCATTTT
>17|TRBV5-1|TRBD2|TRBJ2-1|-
CASSSEPSGGAADEQFF
TGCGCCAGCAGCTCGGAACCTAGCGGGGGGGCAGCAGATGAGCAGTTCTTC
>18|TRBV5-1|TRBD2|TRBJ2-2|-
CASSLDGGLAGAHGELFF
TGCGCCAGCAGCTTGGACGGGGGACTAGCGGGAGCCCACGGGGAGCTGTTTTTT
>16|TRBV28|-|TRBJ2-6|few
CASSPHGGSGANVLTF
TGTGCCAGCAGTCCACACGGAGGTTCCGGGGCCAACGTCCTGACTTTC
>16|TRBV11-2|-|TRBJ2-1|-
CASSSKSATAYNEQFF
TGTGCCAGCAGCTCAAAAAGTGCTACGGCCTACAATGAGCAGTTCTTC
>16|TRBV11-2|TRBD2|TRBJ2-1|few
CASSSGLAGGLNEQFF
TGTGCCAGCAGCTCGGGACTAGCGGGGGGTCTTAATGAGCAGTTCTTC
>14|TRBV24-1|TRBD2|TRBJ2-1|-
CATSDLTSVREQFF
TGTGCCACCAGTGACCTCACTAGCGTCAGGGAGCAGTTCTTC
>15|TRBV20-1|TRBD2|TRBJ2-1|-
CSARIGGGGYNEQFF
TGCAGTGCTAGGATAGGCGGCGGGGGGTACAATGAGCAGTTCTTC
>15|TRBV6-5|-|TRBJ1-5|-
CASSRGSYSNQPQHF
TGTGCCAGCAGTAGGGGCTCCTATAGCAATCAGCCCCAGCATTTT
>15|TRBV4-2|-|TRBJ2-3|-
CASSLSPSSADTQYF
TGTGCCAGCAGCCTTAGCCCTAGCTCCGCAGATACGCAGTATTTT
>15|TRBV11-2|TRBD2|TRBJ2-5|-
CASSQIGTIQETQYF
TGTGCCAGCAGCCAAATCGGGACTATTCAAGAGACCCAGTACTTC
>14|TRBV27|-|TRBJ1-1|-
CASTPNPRVVEAFF
TGTGCCAGCACCCCTAACCCCAGGGTTGTTGAAGCTTTCTTT
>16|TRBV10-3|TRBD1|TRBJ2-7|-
CAINQRRDRDVDEQYF
TGTGCCATCAACCAGCGCCGGGACAGGGATGTTGACGAGCAGTACTTC
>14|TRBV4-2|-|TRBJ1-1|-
CASSQDSQGRGAFF
TGTGCCAGCAGCCAAGACTCTCAGGGGAGAGGAGCTTTCTTT
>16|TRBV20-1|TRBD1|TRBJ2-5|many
CSARGNRDRVTETQYF
TGCAGTGCTAGAGGAAACCGGGACAGGGTTACAGAGACCCAGTACTTC
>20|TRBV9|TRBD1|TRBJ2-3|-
CASSSRSSRTGGVVTDTQYF
TGTGCCAGCAGCTCCCGATCATCTAGGACAGGGGGGGTCGTAACAGATACGCAGTATTTT
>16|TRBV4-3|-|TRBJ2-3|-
CASSQSVPGTTDTQYF
TGCGCCAGCAGCCAAAGTGTGCCAGGGACCACAGATACGCAGTATTTT
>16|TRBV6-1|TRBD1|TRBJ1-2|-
CASSELRTGSVLGYTF
TGTGCCAGCAGTGAACTTAGGACAGGGTCAGTTCTTGGCTACACCTTC
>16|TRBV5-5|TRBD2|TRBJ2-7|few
CASTYYSSGGAGEQYF
TGTGCCAGCACCTACTATAGTAGCGGGGGGGCCGGCGAGCAGTACTTC
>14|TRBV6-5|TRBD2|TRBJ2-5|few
CASNPSGPEETQYF
TGTGCCAGCAATCCTAGCGGGCCCGAAGAGACCCAGTACTTC
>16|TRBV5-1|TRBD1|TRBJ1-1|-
CASSPPGQGANTEAFF
TGCGCCAGCAGCCCCCCGGGACAGGGGGCGAACACTGAAGCTTTCTTT
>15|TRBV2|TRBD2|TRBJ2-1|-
CASSKNSGGAVEQFF
TGTGCCAGCAGTAAGAATAGCGGGGGGGCCGTTGAGCAGTTCTTC
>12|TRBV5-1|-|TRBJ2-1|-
CASSDTDIEQFF
TGCGCCAGCAGCGATACCGATATTGAGCAGTTCTTC
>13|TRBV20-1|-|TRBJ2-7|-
CSAREPPLLEQYF
TGCAGTGCTAGGGAGCCACCCCTCCTCGAGCAGTACTTC
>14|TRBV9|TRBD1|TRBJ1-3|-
CASSARQGTNTIYF
TGTGCCAGCAGCGCGAGACAGGGAACTAACACCATATATTTT
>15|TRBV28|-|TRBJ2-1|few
CASSLSIGGRGEQFF
TGTGCCAGCAGTTTATCAATTGGAGGGCGTGGTGAGCAGTTCTTC
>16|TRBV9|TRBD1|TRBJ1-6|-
CASSFRDSSYNSPLHF
TGTGCCAGCAGCTTCCGGGACAGCTCCTATAATTCACCCCTTCACTTT
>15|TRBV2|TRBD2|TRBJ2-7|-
CASSEAGLAKYEQYF
TGTGCCAGCAGTGAAGCGGGACTAGCGAAGTACGAGCAGTACTTC
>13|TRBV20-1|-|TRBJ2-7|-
CSASGPGAYEQYF
TGCAGTGCTTCGGGGCCAGGGGCCTACGAGCAGTACTTC
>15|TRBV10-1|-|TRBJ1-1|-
CASSDPGTLNTEAFF
TGCGCCAGCAGTGACCCAGGGACACTGAACACTGAAGCTTTCTTT
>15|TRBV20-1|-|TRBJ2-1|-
CSARVPADRTGEQFF
TGCAGTGCTAGAGTACCAGCGGACCGAACGGGTGAGCAGTTCTTC
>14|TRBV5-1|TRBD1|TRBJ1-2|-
CASSQDRDDAGYTF
TGCGCCAGCAGCCAGGACAGGGATGACGCTGGCTACACCTTC
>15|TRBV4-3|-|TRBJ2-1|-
CASSQAEVLGTEQFF
TGCGCCAGCAGCCAAGCGGAGGTTTTGGGAACAGAGCAGTTCTTC
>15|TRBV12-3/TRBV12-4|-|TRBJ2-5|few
CASSPQGNLQETQYF
TGTGCCAGCAGTCCCCAAGGAAATCTTCAAGAGACCCAGTACTTC
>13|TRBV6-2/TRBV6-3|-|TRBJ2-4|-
CASSQGLSREQYF
TGTGCCAGCAGCCAGGGGCTTAGCCGGGAGCAGTACTTC
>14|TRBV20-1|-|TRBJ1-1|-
CSAREWRTGTEAFF
TGCAGTGCTAGAGAGTGGAGGACGGGCACTGAAGCTTTCTTT
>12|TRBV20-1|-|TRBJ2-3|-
CSAPAGTDTQYF
TGCAGTGCGCCCGCCGGAACAGATACGCAGTATTTT
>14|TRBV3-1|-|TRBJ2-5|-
CASREAGRGETQYF
TGTGCCAGCCGAGAGGCGGGACGGGGAGAGACCCAGTACTTC